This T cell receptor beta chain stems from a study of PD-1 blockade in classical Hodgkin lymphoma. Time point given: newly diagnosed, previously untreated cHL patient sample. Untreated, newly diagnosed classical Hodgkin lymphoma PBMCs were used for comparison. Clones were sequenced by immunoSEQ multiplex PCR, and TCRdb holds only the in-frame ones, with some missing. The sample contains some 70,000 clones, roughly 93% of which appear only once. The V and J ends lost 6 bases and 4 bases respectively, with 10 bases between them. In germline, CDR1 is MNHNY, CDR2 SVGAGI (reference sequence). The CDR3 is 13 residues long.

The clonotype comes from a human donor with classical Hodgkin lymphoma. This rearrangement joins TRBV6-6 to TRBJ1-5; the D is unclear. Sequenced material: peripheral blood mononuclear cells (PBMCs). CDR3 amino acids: CASSGFWNQPQHF. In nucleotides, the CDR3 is TGTGCCAGCAGCGGGTTTTGGAATCAGCCCCAGCATTTT.